These 22 T cell receptor beta chains came from one sample sequenced in a study of blood T cell repertoires in COVID-19. Some clones are missing from TCRdb's copy, which holds only in-frame ones; the method was immunoSEQ multiplex PCR. The sample includes around 200,000 clones, just under 90% of them seen just once. The sample comprised peripheral blood. The receptors stem from a man aged 18 to 29 with active or convalescent COVID-19.

The chain employs TRBV10-2 and TRBJ1-1; D call uncertain. Trimming removed 4 bases at V and 2 bases at J, with 5 bases between. Germline CDR1 reads WSHSY; CDR2 reads SAAADI. The CDR3 consists of 12 residues. The CDR3 DNA reads TGCGCCAGCAGTGTCATCAACACTGAAGCTTTCTTT. Translation: CASSVINTEAFF.

V and J are TRBV27 and TRBJ2-7; D may be TRBD2 (7 bases). This CDR3 contains 14 residues. In germline, CDR1 is MNHEY, CDR2 SMNVEV (reference sequence). The V gene lost 4 bases and the J gene lost 4 bases, with 14 bases spanning the gap. CDR3 sequence: CASSWGGPTYEQYF. CDR3 DNA: TGTGCCAGCAGTTGGGGGGGGCCAACGTACGAGCAGTACTTC.

The V and J genes are TRBV6-5 and TRBJ1-1; maybe TRBD1 (6 bases). V was shortened by 5 bases and J by 3 bases, with 16 bases between the two germline ends. CDR1 and CDR2 (germline): MNHEY, SVGAGI. This CDR3 is built from 15 residues. CDR3 nucleotide sequence: TGTGCCAGCAGTACGGGGGGGGCCGGGGACACTGAAGCTTTCTTT. Translated, it gives CASSTGGAGDTEAFF.

This clone was recorded a few times. The chain carries TRBV3-1 (or the pseudogene TRBV3-2) and TRBJ1-2, with 10 bases that match TRBD1. The CDR3 sequence is 17 residues long. Germline V gives CDR1 LGHDT, CDR2 YNNKEL (reference sequence). The trim removed 5 bases at V and 6 bases at J, leaving 15 bases unmatched. Here the CDR3 DNA reads TGTGCCAGCAGCTTTAACGCCGAGACAGGGGGCGACGATGGCTACACCTTC. It codes for CASSFNAETGGDDGYTF.

In nucleotides, the CDR3 is TGTGCCAGTAGTGCCTTTCCCGGCTACAATGAGCAGTTCTTC. This codes for CASSAFPGYNEQFF. The chain is built from TRBV19 and TRBJ2-1; D is undetermined. Germline-derived CDR1 and CDR2 are LNHDA and SQIVND (reference sequence). V was clipped by 5 bases and J by 3 bases, with 11 bases between them. The CDR3 contains 14 residues.

This sequence joins TRBV10-1 and TRBJ1-4; D is perhaps TRBD1 (5 bases). Deletions cut 0 bases from V and 5 bases from J, with 7 bases between. This CDR3 region has 14 residues. Germline V lookup: CDR1 WNHNN, CDR2 SYGVQD (reference sequence). CDR3 coding DNA: TGCGCCAGCAGTGAGTCACAGGCGAATGAAAAACTGTTTTTT. It specifies CASSESQANEKLFF.

The V and J genes are TRBV5-1 and TRBJ1-5; D remains unclear. CDR1 is SGHRS, CDR2 YFSETQ, per germline. The CDR3 extends over 13 amino acids. Trimming pared 4 bases from V and 3 bases from J, leaving 8 bases between. CDR3 nucleotides: TGCGCCAGCAGCCGCGATATCAATCAGCCCCAGCATTTT. Translating gives CASSRDINQPQHF.

The V gene is TRBV24-1, the J gene TRBJ2-2; unclear D gene. The CDR3 covers 14 residues. Germline V gene data show CDR1 as KGHDR and CDR2 as SFDVKD. Trimming removed 12 bases from V and 0 bases from J, with 13 bases in between. CDR3 nucleotides: TGTGCCGTCAGGCCTCCAACGAACACCGGGGAGCTGTTTTTT. Protein: CAVRPPTNTGELFF.

The chain is built from TRBV24-1 and TRBJ1-1, with TRBD1 identical over 10 bases. Germline V gene sequence: CDR1 KGHDR, CDR2 SFDVKD. Losses at the gene ends were 2 bases for V and 7 bases for J; bases not matched to a gene: 6. This CDR3 is 15 amino acids long. The CDR3 sequence: CATSDSTGGVFEAFF. The CDR3 bases are TGTGCCACCAGTGATTCGACAGGGGGCGTCTTTGAAGCTTTCTTT.

The rearrangement uses TRBV2 and TRBJ1-2; D is perhaps TRBD1 (5 bases). The CDR3 totals 14 residues. In germline, CDR1 is SNHLY, CDR2 FYNNEI. The V end was cut by 9 bases, the J end by 4 bases, with 18 bases between. CDR3 protein: CARAGGATTYGYTF. CDR3 DNA sequence: TGTGCCAGGGCGGGAGGGGCCACCACCTATGGCTACACCTTC.

This clone was detected only once. The chain has TRBV15 and TRBJ1-1; weak D call: TRBD1 (6 bases). The CDR3 contains 15 residues. The V gene lost 3 bases and the J gene lost 0 bases, with 11 bases spanning the gap. Germline CDR1 reads LNHNV; CDR2 reads YYDKDF (reference sequence). The CDR3 reads CATSRTGAMNTEAFF. CDR3 coding DNA: TGTGCCACCAGCAGGACAGGAGCCATGAACACTGAAGCTTTCTTT. Full variable domain (outside the CDR3, taken from reference TRBV15 and TRBJ1-1): DAMVIQNPRYQVTQFGKPVTLSCSQTLNHNVMYWYQQKSSQAPKLLFHYYDKDFNNEADTPDNFQSRRPNTSFCFLDIRSPGLGDTAMYLCATSRTGAMNTEAFFGQGTRLTVV.

CDR3 amino acids: CASGRVTQYTGELFF. The CDR3 DNA reads TGTGCCAGTGGGAGGGTCACTCAGTACACCGGGGAGCTGTTTTTT. V gene TRBV7-9 combines with J gene TRBJ2-2; 7 bases fit TRBD2. The CDR3 consists of 15 residues. CDR1 and CDR2 (germline): SEHNR, FQNEAQ (reference sequence). Germline trimming cut 9 bases from V and 3 bases from J; bases unmatched to any gene: 10.

V usage is TRBV9 and J usage is TRBJ2-2; 7 nucleotides match TRBD2. Germline CDR1 reads SGDLS; CDR2 reads YYNGEE. Trimming at V came to 0 bases and at J to 3 bases, leaving 5 bases not matched to a gene. This CDR3 has 16 residues. CDR3 sequence reads: CASSVGREGDTGELFF. For the CDR3, the DNA is TGTGCCAGCAGCGTAGGCAGGGAGGGTGACACCGGGGAGCTGTTTTTT.

The rearrangement joins TRBV7-9 to TRBJ2-2, with TRBD2 matching 7 bases. Per the germline V gene, CDR1 is SEHNR and CDR2 is FQNEAQ (reference sequence). Trimming cost V 4 bases and J 1 base; bases outside gene matches: 6. The CDR3 covers 16 residues. As DNA, the CDR3 is TGTGCCAGCAGCTCAGCGGGACTCTTGAACACCGGGGAGCTGTTTTTT. This encodes CASSSAGLLNTGELFF.

This chain joins TRBV27 and TRBJ2-3; TRBD2 agrees at 15 bases. The CDR3 length is 16 residues. The germline gives CDR1 MNHEY, CDR2 SMNVEV (reference sequence). V shed 5 bases, J shed 3 bases, and the junction held 3 bases outside the gene matches. For the CDR3, the DNA is TGTGCCAGCAGTCCTGGGACTAGCGGGGGGACAGATACGCAGTATTTT. Translated: CASSPGTSGGTDTQYF.

This chain joins TRBV10-3 and TRBJ1-1; D is ambiguous. Germline V CDR1 and CDR2: ENHRY, SYGVKD. V was pared by 7 bases and J by 0 bases, with 18 bases between. The CDR3 covers 16 residues. CDR3 nucleotides: TGTGCCATCACCCGAGACACCCCTATTATGAACACTGAAGCTTTCTTT. This sequence encodes CAITRDTPIMNTEAFF.

This clone was detected a few times. The gene calls are TRBV29-1 and TRBJ1-2, with D possibly matching TRBD1 (6 bases). The CDR3 totals 13 residues. The germline V gene has CDR1 SQVTM and CDR2 ANQGSEA. V was trimmed by 8 bases and J by 6 bases, leaving 19 bases between them. CDR3 in amino acids: CSSLATGTDGYTF. The CDR3 DNA sequence: TGCAGCAGCCTCGCCACAGGGACGGATGGCTACACCTTC.

The rearrangement joins TRBV19 to TRBJ1-6, with 10 bases that match TRBD1. Germline CDR1 LNHDA, CDR2 SQIVND (reference sequence). This CDR3 has 16 amino acids. Trimming took 11 bases from V and 3 from J; bases not matched to a gene: 10. CDR3 loop: CASSPRDRGYNSPLHF. In nucleotides, the CDR3 is TGTGCCTCTTCCCCCCGGGACAGGGGCTATAATTCACCCCTCCACTTT.

V gene TRBV5-1 combines with J gene TRBJ1-1, with 8 bases lining up with TRBD1. CDR3 length: 13 amino acids. V dropped 4 bases and J dropped 3; count of bases not matched to a gene: 2. From germline, CDR1 is SGHRS and CDR2 YFSETQ. CDR3: CASSMTGDTEAFF. CDR3 nucleotides: TGCGCCAGCAGCATGACAGGGGACACTGAAGCTTTCTTT. The entire variable domain, with the rest obtained from reference TRBV5-1 and TRBJ1-1, is as follows: KAGVTQTPRYLIKTRGQQVTLSCSPISGHRSVSWYQQTPGQGLQFLFEYFSETQRNKGNFPGRFSGRQFSNSRSEMNVSTLELGDSALYLCASSMTGDTEAFFGQGTRLTVV.

The chain uses TRBV28 and TRBJ1-2; D not certain. The CDR3 length is 15 residues. Germline V CDR1 and CDR2: MDHEN, SYDVKM. V lost 6 bases and J 2 bases, leaving 16 bases between the germline ends. The CDR3: CASSPGLMSNYGYTF. CDR3 nucleotide sequence: TGTGCCAGCAGCCCCGGACTAATGTCCAACTATGGCTACACCTTC.

The chain carries TRBV19 and TRBJ1-5; TRBD1 matches 8 bases. From germline, CDR1 is LNHDA and CDR2 SQIVND (reference sequence). V dropped 5 bases and J dropped 3; count of bases not matched to a gene: 6. The CDR3 spans 15 residues. The chain's CDR3 is CASSVRDRINQPQHF. CDR3 bases: TGTGCCAGTAGTGTCCGGGACAGGATCAATCAGCCCCAGCATTTT.

The V gene is TRBV28, the J gene TRBJ2-7, with D unclear. Trimming removed 2 bases from V and 0 bases from J, with 14 bases in between. The CDR3 contains 16 residues. Germline loops: CDR1 MDHEN, CDR2 SYDVKM. Here the CDR3 reads CASSLGPVLASYEQYF. Written as DNA, the CDR3 is TGTGCCAGCAGTTTAGGGCCTGTTTTGGCCTCCTACGAGCAGTACTTC.